These 20 T cell receptor beta chains were sequenced from one sample in a study of blood T cell repertoires in COVID-19. Measured with immunoSEQ multiplex PCR; TCRdb has only the in-frame clones, and not every one. The sample includes roughly 200,000 clones, about 85% seen only once; the top ten take 4% to 5%. Sample: peripheral blood. These receptors were obtained from a woman of 80 years or more with acute or convalescent COVID-19.

This clone came up once. The V and J genes are TRBV7-2 and TRBJ1-2, with D unclear. In germline, CDR1 is SGHTA, CDR2 FQGNSA. The CDR3 is 13 residues long. Between the trimmed V and J ends, which lost 1 base and 8 bases, there was a span of 11 bases. The CDR3 sequence: CASSLESPSGYTF. The CDR3 DNA reads TGTGCCAGCAGCTTAGAATCTCCGTCCGGCTACACCTTC.

This clone was counted once. The CDR3 DNA follows: TGTGCCACCCGCGTCACTAGCGGGCATCGACTCACTTTACTCAATGAGCAGTTCTTC. As protein: CATRVTSGHRLTLLNEQFF. The chain employs TRBV24-1 and TRBJ2-1; 9 bases map to TRBD2. Germline V CDR1 and CDR2: KGHDR, SFDVKD. The V segment lost 9 bases and the J segment 6 bases; nucleotides outside the gene matches: 23. The CDR3 consists of 19 residues.

The CDR3 is CASSQDLDSYSPLHF. DNA of the CDR3: TGCGCCAGCAGCCAAGATCTGGACAGCTATTCACCCCTCCACTTT. The chain uses TRBV4-1 and TRBJ1-6; the D gene is possibly TRBD1 (6 bases). From germline, CDR1 is MGHRA and CDR2 YSYEKL. Trimming stripped 0 bases from V and 8 bases from J, with 11 bases between. The CDR3 runs to 15 residues.

The CDR3 loop is CASSLRGGGIAQPQHF. As DNA, the CDR3 is TGTGCCAGCAGTTTACGTGGAGGGGGCATTGCTCAGCCCCAGCATTTT. V is TRBV27 and J is TRBJ1-5; TRBD1 matches 7 bases. The CDR3 contains 16 residues. With 2 bases clipped from V and 6 bases from J, the junction kept 10 bases outside the gene matches. CDR1 and CDR2 from the germline V gene are MNHEY and SMNVEV (reference sequence).

This clone showed up just a few times. The chain links TRBV6-2 or TRBV6-3 to TRBJ2-7, with D uncertain. This CDR3 comprises 14 residues. V was pared by 1 base and J by 3 bases, with 10 bases between. The germline V gene encodes CDR1 MNHEY and CDR2 SVGEGT. The chain's CDR3 is CASSYYPNSYEQYF. Written as DNA, the CDR3 is TGTGCCAGCAGTTACTATCCCAACAGCTACGAGCAGTACTTC.

This clone showed up just a few times. The gene calls are TRBV19 and TRBJ2-2, with TRBD1 matching over 7 bases. This CDR3 has 14 amino acids. V dropped 9 bases and J dropped 4; count of bases not matched to a gene: 8. CDR1 and CDR2 from the germline V gene are LNHDA and SQIVND (reference sequence). CDR3 DNA: TGTGCCAGCCGGGACAGCCTCACCACCGGGGAGCTGTTTTTT. Translating gives CASRDSLTTGELFF.

CDR3 bases: TGTGCCAGCAGCTTATTAACAGGGCAAAAACTGTTTTTT. It specifies CASSLLTGQKLFF. The chain couples TRBV7-9 to TRBJ1-4; possibly TRBD1 for D (6 bases). CDR1 is SEHNR and CDR2 is FQNEAQ in the germline V gene (reference sequence). V lost 2 bases to trimming and J lost 9 bases, with 10 bases between them. The CDR3 consists of 13 residues.

This clone was seen just once. V is TRBV7-2 and J is TRBJ1-5, with D unclear. V lost 2 bases and J lost 1, with 3 bases in between. This CDR3 has 13 residues. CDR1 SGHTA and CDR2 FQGNSA come from the germline V gene. CDR3 protein: CASSLSSNQPQHF. The CDR3 DNA reads TGTGCCAGCAGCTTATCGAGCAATCAGCCCCAGCATTTT.

The rearrangement links TRBV29-1 to TRBJ2-3, with D hard to call. The CDR3 spans 13 residues. V lost 5 bases and J 0 bases, leaving 9 bases between the germline ends. Germline V lookup: CDR1 SQVTM, CDR2 ANQGSEA. The CDR3 region has the DNA TGCAGCGTTCTCCTATACAGCACAGATACGCAGTATTTT. The encoded protein is CSVLLYSTDTQYF.

J is TRBJ2-5 and V is TRBV3-1 (or the pseudogene TRBV3-2), with D perhaps TRBD2 (6 bases). Germline lookup yields CDR1 LGHDT and CDR2 YNNKEL (reference sequence). V dropped 4 bases and J dropped 9 bases, with 15 bases sitting between them. This CDR3 comprises 13 residues. Here the CDR3 DNA reads TGTGCCAGCAGCCTTACGGGGGTTGAGTCCCAGTACTTC. Its translation is CASSLTGVESQYF.

This rearrangement joins TRBV6-5 to TRBJ1-2; D gene unclear. The CDR3 contains 12 residues. Trimming shortened V by 6 bases and J by 3 bases, and 8 bases separated the two germline ends. Germline-derived CDR1 and CDR2 are MNHEY and SVGAGI. The CDR3 reads CASRDLYYGYTF. The CDR3 DNA sequence: TGTGCCAGCAGGGACTTGTACTATGGCTACACCTTC.

This clone was found once. The J gene is TRBJ2-2, the V gene TRBV6-6; 10 nucleotides line up with TRBD1. CDR3 length: 15 amino acids. Germline assignment: CDR1 MNHNY and CDR2 SVGAGI (reference sequence). J gave up 11 bases and V 5 bases, and 11 bases lay outside the gene matches. This chain's CDR3 is CASSPTGGHSRELFF. CDR3 bases: TGTGCCAGCAGTCCGACAGGGGGCCACTCTCGTGAGCTGTTTTTT.

The chain recombines TRBV4-3 with TRBJ2-3; 11 positions match TRBD1. CDR1 and CDR2 from the germline V gene are LGHNA and YSLEER. V trimming: 1 base; J trimming: 0 bases; junction bases outside the gene matches: 9. The CDR3 is 19 residues long. The CDR3 DNA reads as TGCGCCAGCAGCCAAGGCGGGACAGGGGGTCCCCTGAGCACAGATACGCAGTATTTT. It codes for CASSQGGTGGPLSTDTQYF.

This clone was recorded a few times. This chain links TRBV5-1 with TRBJ1-1; weak D call: TRBD1 (5 bases). The CDR3 sequence is 13 residues long. Germline assignment: CDR1 SGHRS and CDR2 YFSETQ. The V gene lost 4 bases and the J gene lost 2 bases, with 9 bases spanning the gap. CDR3 nucleotides: TGCGCCAGCAGCATCAGGGTTAACACTGAAGCTTTCTTT. This codes for CASSIRVNTEAFF.

This clone was recorded once. This chain uses TRBV7-9 with TRBJ2-7; the D is unclear. Germline CDR1 reads SEHNR; CDR2 reads FQNEAQ (reference sequence). The germline V and J ends were trimmed by 3 bases and 2 bases, with 5 bases remaining between them. CDR3 size: 12 residues. CDR3 protein: CASSFETYEQYF. In DNA, the CDR3 is TGTGCCAGCAGCTTCGAGACCTACGAGCAGTACTTC.

V is TRBV24-1 and J is TRBJ1-5, with TRBD1 matching over 9 bases. With V trimmed by 4 bases and J by 7 bases, 7 bases remained unmatched. The CDR3 is 15 amino acids. Germline lookup yields CDR1 KGHDR and CDR2 SFDVKD. CDR3 in amino acids: CATSDSGQGRQPQHF. The CDR3 nucleotides read TGTGCCACCAGTGACTCAGGACAGGGGAGGCAGCCCCAGCATTTT.

The chain couples TRBV10-1 to TRBJ2-5; possibly TRBD1 for D (5 bases). Germline CDR1 WNHNN, CDR2 SYGVQD (reference sequence). There are 16 residues in the CDR3. V was pared by 8 bases and J by 2 bases, with 21 bases between. The CDR3 DNA follows: TGCGCCAGCTTTTTAGTGGGCAGGGTAAGACAAGAGACCCAGTACTTC. Protein sequence: CASFLVGRVRQETQYF.

The V and J genes are TRBV11-2 and TRBJ1-6; TRBD1 matches 8 bases. V lost 4 bases to trimming and J lost 0 bases; unmatched junction nucleotides: 5. This CDR3 region has 17 residues. From germline, CDR1 is SGHAT and CDR2 FQNNGV. The CDR3 spells CASSSGQALSYNSPLHF. The CDR3 DNA follows: TGTGCCAGCAGCTCGGGACAGGCGCTCTCCTATAATTCACCCCTCCACTTT.

The chain links TRBV28 to TRBJ2-1; tentatively, D is TRBD2 (6 bases). V was shortened by 5 bases and J by 9 bases, with 14 bases between the two germline ends. The germline gives CDR1 MDHEN, CDR2 SYDVKM. The CDR3 is 13 amino acids. DNA of the CDR3: TGTGCCAGCAGTCTCACACTAGCAACTGAGCAGTTCTTC. This encodes CASSLTLATEQFF.

Here the CDR3 reads CASSIQGYTYEQYF. As DNA, the CDR3 is TGTGCCAGTAGTATCCAGGGGTACACCTACGAGCAGTACTTC. This chain connects TRBV19 to TRBJ2-7, with D possibly matching TRBD1 (6 bases). The CDR3 contains 14 residues. Germline V gene lookup returns CDR1 LNHDA and CDR2 SQIVND (reference sequence). Trimming took off 3 bases at V and 2 bases at J, with 11 bases between the two ends.